A single sample gave rise to the 25 T cell receptor beta chains below, sequenced in a study of radiotherapy plus CTLA-4 blockade in lung cancer. TCRdb keeps only in-frame clones here, not all; method: immunoSEQ multiplex PCR. The sample includes about 38,000 clones, about three quarters of them seen just once. The material sequenced was peripheral blood, taken from a patient treated with radiotherapy plus ipilimumab. Source of these receptors: a human donor with non-small cell lung cancer who had stable disease on radiotherapy plus ipilimumab.

This chain links TRBV30 with TRBJ2-5; no reliable D call. The CDR3 contains 15 residues. Between the trimmed V and J ends, which lost 2 bases and 5 bases, there was a span of 18 bases. Germline assignment: CDR1 GTSNPN and CDR2 SVGIG (reference sequence). The CDR3 region has the DNA TGTGCCTGGAGTACCCTTCAAAGGGTTCTGGAGACCCAGTACTTC. Its protein product is CAWSTLQRVLETQYF. Full variable domain (outside the CDR3, taken from reference TRBV30 and TRBJ2-5): SQTIHQWPATLVQPVGSPLSLECTVEGTSNPNLYWYRQAAGRGLQLLFYSVGIGQISSEVPQNLSASRPQDRQFILSSKKLLLSDSGFYLCAWSTLQRVLETQYFGPGTRLLVL.

This chain uses TRBV5-4 with TRBJ1-6; D is perhaps TRBD1 (5 bases). With 0 bases removed from V and 3 bases from J, the gap between germline ends came to 10 bases. Per germline, CDR1 SGHNT and CDR2 YYREEE (reference sequence). CDR3 size: 16 residues. This CDR3 reads CASSLGGLDYNSPLHF. DNA for the CDR3: TGTGCCAGCAGCTTGGGGGGACTCGACTATAATTCACCCCTCCACTTT.

V is TRBV5-6 and J is TRBJ1-2; possible D gene TRBD1, 5 bases. The CDR3 is 16 residues long. Germline values: CDR1 SGHDT, CDR2 YYEEEE. Between the trimmed V and J ends, which lost 4 bases and 8 bases, there was a span of 24 bases. CDR3 amino acids: CASSEYGTELAEGYTF. CDR3 nucleotide sequence: TGTGCCAGCAGCGAATATGGGACGGAACTCGCCGAGGGCTACACCTTC.

The V gene is TRBV7-9, the J gene TRBJ2-1; D is unclear. V was shortened by 2 bases and J by 10 bases, with 18 bases between the two germline ends. The CDR3 totals 15 residues. Germline V CDR1 and CDR2: SEHNR, FQNEAQ (reference sequence). DNA for the CDR3: TGTGCCAGCAGCTTACCCAACCGCCCCAATCAGGAGCAGTTCTTC. Translation: CASSLPNRPNQEQFF.

The table lists this clone with a few counts. The J gene is TRBJ2-7, the V gene TRBV19; 9 bases are shared with TRBD1. The CDR3 runs 16 residues. Losses at the gene ends were 8 bases for V and 2 bases for J; bases not matched to a gene: 13. Germline V gene sequence: CDR1 LNHDA, CDR2 SQIVND (reference sequence). CDR3 in DNA: TGTGCCAGTCACCCCGCCCAGGGACAGGGCACCTACGAGCAGTACTTC. Translated: CASHPAQGQGTYEQYF.

This clone was counted a few times. The CDR3 nucleotides are TGTGCCATCAGCAGGGGTTCGAACACCGGGGAGCTGTTTTTT. Translated, it gives CAISRGSNTGELFF. The V call is TRBV10-3, the J call TRBJ2-2; possibly TRBD1 for D (6 bases). V lost 6 bases, J lost 0 bases, and 8 bases lay in between. CDR3 length: 14 residues. Germline V lookup: CDR1 ENHRY, CDR2 SYGVKD.

The chain links TRBV6-6 to TRBJ1-2; 9 bases match TRBD1. CDR1 and CDR2 (germline): MNHNY, SVGAGI (reference sequence). V lost 4 bases, J lost 3 bases, and 9 bases stayed unmatched. The CDR3 is 16 residues long. CDR3 bases: TGTGCCAGCAGTTCCTCGTCGACAGGGGGGTACTATGGCTACACCTTC. Translated: CASSSSSTGGYYGYTF.

The chain combines TRBV7-2 with TRBJ2-1; TRBD2 aligns across 15 bases. Germline CDR1 reads SGHTA; CDR2 reads FQGNSA. J lost 1 base, V lost 6 bases, and 4 bases had no gene match. The CDR3 is 17 amino acids. CDR3 sequence (DNA): TGTGCCAGCAGTCTTGGGACTAGCGGGGGGTCCTACAATGAGCAGTTCTTC. This codes for CASSLGTSGGSYNEQFF.

The V call is TRBV19, the J call TRBJ2-5, with D possibly matching TRBD1 (5 bases). The CDR3 covers 16 residues. The germline V gene encodes CDR1 LNHDA and CDR2 SQIVND (reference sequence). Between the trimmed V and J ends, which lost 3 bases and 0 bases, there was a span of 14 bases. CDR3 sequence (DNA): TGTGCCAGTAGTATGAGTCGACAGTTGTACCAAGAGACCCAGTACTTC. Translating gives CASSMSRQLYQETQYF. The complete variable domain, with remaining parts taken from reference TRBV19 and TRBJ2-5, reads DGGITQSPKYLFRKEGQNVTLSCEQNLNHDAMYWYRQDPGQGLRLIYYSQIVNDFQKGDIAEGYSVSREKKESFPLTVTSAQKNPTAFYLCASSMSRQLYQETQYFGPGTRLLVL.

The chain couples TRBV5-1 to TRBJ2-7; the D is unclear. The CDR3 runs to 14 residues. CDR1 SGHRS and CDR2 YFSETQ come from the germline V gene. V dropped 0 bases and J dropped 3 bases, with 10 bases sitting between them. CDR3 loop: CASSLATTNYEQYF. CDR3 in DNA: TGCGCCAGCAGCTTGGCCACGACAAACTACGAGCAGTACTTC. Drawing the rest from reference TRBV5-1 and TRBJ2-7, the complete variable domain is KAGVTQTPRYLIKTRGQQVTLSCSPISGHRSVSWYQQTPGQGLQFLFEYFSETQRNKGNFPGRFSGRQFSNSRSEMNVSTLELGDSALYLCASSLATTNYEQYFGPGTRLTVT.

V and J are TRBV9 and TRBJ2-3, with TRBD2 matching over 9 bases. The CDR3 has 16 amino acids. Germline V CDR1 and CDR2: SGDLS, YYNGEE. V gave up 4 bases and J gave up 7 bases; unmatched junction bases: 13. The CDR3 DNA reads as TGTGCCAGCAGCCCCTTGGCTAGCGGGGATCTACATACGCAGTATTTT. Amino acids: CASSPLASGDLHTQYF. The full variable domain, with the rest looked up from reference TRBV9 and TRBJ2-3, is DSGVTQTPKHLITATGQRVTLRCSPRSGDLSVYWYQQSLDQGLQFLIQYYNGEERAKGNILERFSAQQFPDLHSELNLSSLELGDSALYFCASSPLASGDLHTQYFGPGTRLTVL.

The rearrangement links TRBV5-6 to TRBJ1-2, with D perhaps matching TRBD1 (5 bases). V gave up 0 bases and J gave up 6 bases, with 15 bases separating them. The CDR3 totals 15 residues. Germline values: CDR1 SGHDT, CDR2 YYEEEE. The CDR3 here is CASSLAGRQGHGYTF. The CDR3 region has the DNA TGTGCCAGCAGCTTGGCCGGGAGGCAGGGCCATGGCTACACCTTC.

This rearrangement joins TRBV6-1 to TRBJ2-7; D ambiguous. Looked up from germline, CDR1 is MNHNS and CDR2 is SASEGT. This CDR3 region has 12 residues. V dropped 7 bases and J dropped 2 bases, with 9 bases sitting between them. CDR3 in amino acids: CASKVSPYEQYV. CDR3 coding DNA: TGTGCCAGCAAGGTGTCCCCCTACGAGCAGTACGTC.

DNA of the CDR3: TGTGCTGCGGGACTGGGGAATTCACCCCTCCACTTT. It codes for CAAGLGNSPLHF. J is TRBJ1-6 and V is TRBV30; maybe TRBD1 (5 bases). The germline V gene encodes CDR1 GTSNPN and CDR2 SVGIG (reference sequence). The CDR3 spans 12 residues.

The chain joins TRBV6-9 to TRBJ2-7; D is unclear. Germline V lookup: CDR1 MNHGY, CDR2 SVAAGI. The CDR3 loop spans 14 amino acids. Trimming took 6 bases from V and 5 from J, leaving 17 bases between them. The CDR3 DNA sequence: TGTGCCAGCAGCGTAGTAGCTGTCGCCCACGAGCAGTACTTC. Translating gives CASSVVAVAHEQYF.

V is TRBV6-6 and J is TRBJ1-1; 8 nucleotides match TRBD1. From germline, CDR1 is MNHNY and CDR2 SVGAGI (reference sequence). CDR3 size: 16 residues. Trimming cost V 5 bases and J 3 bases; bases outside gene matches: 11. CDR3 sequence reads: CASSREGQGRDTEAFF. In nucleotides, the CDR3 is TGTGCCAGCAGTCGAGAAGGACAGGGTAGGGACACTGAAGCTTTCTTT.

The chain is built from TRBV7-6 and TRBJ1-1; possible D gene TRBD1, 5 bases. The CDR3 has 15 residues. The ends were cut back, 2 bases at V and 6 bases at J, with 16 bases in the middle. Germline values: CDR1 SGHVS, CDR2 FNYEAQ. The DNA for the CDR3 is TGTGCCAGCAGCTTACTGACAGCCTCTAATGCTGAAGCTTTCTTT. Its protein is CASSLLTASNAEAFF. Using reference TRBV7-6 and TRBJ1-1 for the parts outside the CDR3, the full variable domain is GAGVSQSPRYKVTKRGQDVALRCDPISGHVSLYWYRQALGQGPEFLTYFNYEAQQDKSGLPNDRFSAERPEGSISTLTIQRTEQRDSAMYRCASSLLTASNAEAFFGQGTRLTVV.

The V call is TRBV7-5, the J call TRBJ2-4. TRBV7-5 is a recognized pseudogene. This CDR3 is built from 18 residues. The chain's CDR3 is CARSLGQTPHLAKNIQYF. In DNA form, the CDR3 reads TGTGCCAGAAGCTTAGGGCAGACGCCGCACCTAGCCAAAAACATTCAGTACTTC.

The chain carries TRBV28 and TRBJ2-1, with D possibly TRBD2 on 7 matching bases. Germline CDR1 and CDR2: MDHEN and SYDVKM. This CDR3 spans 15 amino acids. Trimming stripped 3 bases from V and 2 bases from J, with 11 bases between. CDR3 DNA: TGTGCCAGCAGTTTGGGGGGGGCTACCTACAATGAGCAGTTCTTC. It is translated as CASSLGGATYNEQFF.

The chain has TRBV5-6 and TRBJ2-7; 7 nucleotides agree with TRBD1. In germline, CDR1 is SGHDT, CDR2 YYEEEE. Trimming at V came to 0 bases and at J to 6 bases, leaving 6 bases not matched to a gene. The CDR3 spans 14 residues. The CDR3 loop reads CASSLGQGFGEQYF. CDR3 DNA: TGTGCCAGCAGCTTGGGACAGGGTTTCGGCGAGCAGTACTTC. Together with reference TRBV5-6 and TRBJ2-7, the CDR3 gives the full variable domain: DAGVTQSPTHLIKTRGQQVTLRCSPKSGHDTVSWYQQALGQGPQFIFQYYEEEERQRGNFPDRFSGHQFPNYSSELNVNALLLGDSALYLCASSLGQGFGEQYFGPGTRLTVT.

This clone occurred once. The chain couples TRBV5-1 to TRBJ2-5, with a tentative D call TRBD2 (6 bases). The length of the CDR3 is 13 residues. V shed 7 bases and J shed 1 base, with 11 bases lying between them. Germline lookup yields CDR1 SGHRS and CDR2 YFSETQ. CDR3 sequence: CASGAGPQETQYF. Here the CDR3 DNA reads TGCGCCAGCGGGGCGGGGCCCCAAGAGACCCAGTACTTC.

V usage is TRBV5-1 and J usage is TRBJ2-1; D gene uncertain. The ends were cut back, 4 bases at V and 7 bases at J, with 15 bases in the middle. Germline CDR1 and CDR2: SGHRS and YFSETQ. The length of the CDR3 is 14 residues. The CDR3 sequence: CASSPPYGVNEQFF. The CDR3 coding sequence is TGCGCCAGCAGCCCCCCCTATGGAGTTAATGAGCAGTTCTTC.

CDR3 coding DNA: TGTGCCAGCCGCGCGAAGGATTGGGAGAGGAATGAGCAGTTCTTC. Translation: CASRAKDWERNEQFF. The chain is built from TRBV6-6 and TRBJ2-1, with a possible D match to TRBD2 (5 bases). The CDR3 runs 15 residues. The germline V gene encodes CDR1 MNHNY and CDR2 SVGAGI (reference sequence). Trimming stripped 8 bases from V and 7 bases from J, with 21 bases between.

This clone came up once. The V call is TRBV29-1, the J call TRBJ1-1; 7 nucleotides line up with TRBD1. Per the germline V gene, CDR1 is SQVTM and CDR2 is ANQGSEA. Unmatched junction bases numbered 10, after V lost 6 bases and J lost 6 bases. The CDR3 extends over 13 amino acids. The CDR3 protein is CSVFRGGISEAFF. The CDR3 bases are TGCAGCGTCTTCAGGGGGGGTATATCTGAAGCTTTCTTT.

This clone occurred a few times. The chain's CDR3 is CASSKQGFPGNTIYF. The CDR3, as DNA: TGTGCCAGCAGTAAACAGGGGTTTCCTGGAAACACCATATATTTT. The chain carries TRBV27 and TRBJ1-3, with 7 bases that match TRBD1. This CDR3 contains 15 residues. Trimming took 5 bases from V and 2 from J; bases not matched to a gene: 6. Germline V lookup: CDR1 MNHEY, CDR2 SMNVEV (reference sequence).